The 29 T cell receptor beta chains below come from one sample, sequenced in a study of Ad26.COV2.S vaccination and SARS-CoV-2 variants. Clones were sequenced by immunoSEQ multiplex PCR, and TCRdb holds only the in-frame ones, with some missing. The sample has about 680,000 clones; around 90% are singletons. Treatment in this sample: over 15 received Ad26.COV2.S at low or high dose, single or two shots; 5 received placebo; per-sample allocation not given. Collection of samples fell on day 63 after the first vaccine or placebo injection. This specimen was peripheral blood, taken in a trial of Ad26.COV2.S vaccine versus placebo. The receptor set was obtained from a person aged 18-65 years who received the Ad26.COV2.S COVID-19 vaccine or a placebo.

This clone was observed once. The chain joins TRBV6-2 or TRBV6-3 to TRBJ1-4, with D possibly TRBD1 on 5 matching bases. This CDR3 comprises 13 residues. V gave up 6 bases and J gave up 11 bases, with 16 bases separating them. CDR1 is MNHEY and CDR2 is SVGEGT in the germline V gene. CDR3 in DNA: TGTGCCAGCAGCCTACCCGGGGCTGGGAAACTGTTTTTT. Protein sequence: CASSLPGAGKLFF.

The J gene is TRBJ2-7, the V gene TRBV11-2; no clear D. Trimming pared 1 base from V and 2 bases from J, leaving 9 bases between. Germline lookup yields CDR1 SGHAT and CDR2 FQNNGV. This CDR3 spans 14 amino acids. The CDR3 nucleotides are TGTGCCAGCAGCTTAGTCGTCTTAACCTACGAGCAGTACTTC. Translation gives CASSLVVLTYEQYF.

V and J are TRBV2 and TRBJ2-5, with D perhaps matching TRBD2 (6 bases). This CDR3 has 11 residues. Deletions cut 6 bases from V and 7 bases from J, with 9 bases between. Germline CDR1 reads SNHLY; CDR2 reads FYNNEI. The CDR3 coding sequence is TGTGCCAGCAGGGACTACGCGACCCAGTACTTC. It encodes CASRDYATQYF.

To note about this clone: Other DNA sequences in the same sample also yield this CDR3. The chain couples TRBV7-9 to TRBJ1-5; D gene unclear. This CDR3 is built from 13 residues. Between the trimmed V and J ends, which lost 0 bases and 4 bases, there was a span of 4 bases. CDR1 is SEHNR, CDR2 FQNEAQ, per germline (reference sequence). The CDR3 DNA follows: TGTGCCAGCAGCTTAGCCTCAAATCAGCCCCAGCATTTT. Translation: CASSLASNQPQHF.

The chain carries TRBV27 and TRBJ1-6; D is uncertain. Germline values: CDR1 MNHEY, CDR2 SMNVEV (reference sequence). The CDR3 spans 15 residues. Trimming stripped 0 bases from V and 6 bases from J, with 9 bases between. The CDR3 spells CASSLSRQINSPLHF. As DNA, the CDR3 is TGTGCCAGCAGTTTATCCAGGCAGATTAATTCACCCCTCCACTTT.

The chain has TRBV18 and TRBJ1-5, with no clear D. Germline V gene data show CDR1 as KGHSH and CDR2 as LQKENI. This CDR3 region has 16 residues. V lost 3 bases to trimming and J lost 0 bases, with 12 bases between them. The DNA of the CDR3 is TGTGCCAGCTCACCGGCAAGGGAATTTAGCAATCAGCCCCAGCATTTT. This sequence encodes CASSPAREFSNQPQHF.

This clone occurred once. CDR3 coding DNA: TGTGCCAGCAGTTTAAAGGGATTAGGATATTTT. It yields the protein CASSLKGLGYF. This chain connects TRBV27 to TRBJ1-3; D is undetermined. There are 11 residues in the CDR3. The V gene lost 2 bases and the J gene lost 15 bases, with 11 bases spanning the gap. Germline values: CDR1 MNHEY, CDR2 SMNVEV (reference sequence).

The CDR3 DNA sequence: TGTGCCAGCAGCCAACGGGACAGAGGTACAGATACGCAGTATTTT. Protein: CASSQRDRGTDTQYF. The chain joins TRBV4-2 to TRBJ2-3; TRBD1 matches 7 bases. The junction had 5 bases not matched to a gene; V was cut back by 2 bases and J by 3 bases. The germline V gene has CDR1 LGHNA and CDR2 YNFKEQ. There are 15 residues in the CDR3.

This sequence joins TRBV6-5 and TRBJ1-1; 8 bases fit TRBD1. V trimming: 6 bases; J trimming: 5 bases; junction bases outside the gene matches: 8. The CDR3 covers 14 residues. Germline V gene data show CDR1 as MNHEY and CDR2 as SVGAGI. CDR3 bases: TGTGCCAGCAGGGATGGACAGGGTGGTACTGAAGCTTTCTTT. Translated: CASRDGQGGTEAFF.

The rearrangement joins TRBV6-1 to TRBJ1-1; 7 nucleotides match TRBD1. V dropped 3 bases and J dropped 5; count of bases not matched to a gene: 6. Germline V gene sequence: CDR1 MNHNS, CDR2 SASEGT. The CDR3 has 14 residues. CDR3 bases: TGTGCCAGCAGTGATAAGGGGGCGCGTACTGAAGCTTTCTTT. Translated: CASSDKGARTEAFF.

This chain uses TRBV18 with TRBJ2-1, with D hard to call. V shed 1 base and J shed 4 bases, with 17 bases lying between them. Germline loops: CDR1 KGHSH, CDR2 LQKENI. The CDR3 has 17 amino acids. CDR3 amino acids: CASSPQAEARRYNEQFF. The DNA of the CDR3 is TGTGCCAGCTCACCACAAGCCGAGGCCAGAAGATACAATGAGCAGTTCTTC.

This clone is a singleton in its sample. The chain employs TRBV10-3 and TRBJ1-6, with a weak D call TRBD1 (5 bases). Germline V gene lookup returns CDR1 ENHRY and CDR2 SYGVKD. V lost 6 bases, J lost 6 bases, and 6 bases lay in between. This CDR3 is built from 12 residues. The CDR3: CAISDSNSPLHF. DNA of the CDR3: TGTGCCATCAGCGACAGTAATTCACCCCTCCACTTT.

The chain couples TRBV5-1 to TRBJ2-7; 9 bases are shared with TRBD1. The CDR3 length is 15 residues. With 3 bases clipped from V and 3 bases from J, the junction kept 7 bases outside the gene matches. Per germline, CDR1 SGHRS and CDR2 YFSETQ. The CDR3 sequence: CASSSRDREGYEQYF. CDR3 DNA sequence: TGCGCCAGCAGCTCCCGGGACAGGGAGGGCTACGAGCAGTACTTC. The entire variable domain, with the rest obtained from reference TRBV5-1 and TRBJ2-7, is as follows: KAGVTQTPRYLIKTRGQQVTLSCSPISGHRSVSWYQQTPGQGLQFLFEYFSETQRNKGNFPGRFSGRQFSNSRSEMNVSTLELGDSALYLCASSSRDREGYEQYFGPGTRLTVT.

This clone was counted a few times. V is TRBV14 and J is TRBJ2-1; D not certain. CDR3 length: 14 residues. Germline assignment: CDR1 SGHDN and CDR2 FVKESK. V gave up 5 bases and J gave up 4 bases, with 12 bases separating them. The chain's CDR3 is CASSRMAGYNEQFF. CDR3 coding DNA: TGTGCCAGCAGCAGGATGGCAGGTTACAATGAGCAGTTCTTC.

CDR3: CASSPGDEQYF. The CDR3 bases are TGTGCCAGCAGTCCAGGGGACGAGCAGTACTTC. The chain employs TRBV11-2 and TRBJ2-7; weak D call: TRBD1 (6 bases). The CDR3 contains 11 residues. Trimming removed 6 bases from V and 5 bases from J, with 8 bases in between. Germline lookup yields CDR1 SGHAT and CDR2 FQNNGV.

The chain couples TRBV19 to TRBJ2-3, with D hard to call. This CDR3 has 14 residues. The germline V and J ends were trimmed by 5 bases and 2 bases, with 11 bases remaining between them. Germline-derived CDR1 and CDR2 are LNHDA and SQIVND (reference sequence). The CDR3 nucleotides are TGTGCCAGTAGTCCCCGCAGACACACAGATACGCAGTATTTT. Protein: CASSPRRHTDTQYF.

The CDR3: CASSKGGRGEPQHF. CDR3 nucleotides: TGTGCCAGCAGCAAGGGCGGTAGGGGTGAACCCCAGCATTTT. The chain uses TRBV6-5 and TRBJ1-5; perhaps TRBD1 as D (5 bases). The CDR3 has 14 amino acids. The germline V gene encodes CDR1 MNHEY and CDR2 SVGAGI. V lost 6 bases, J lost 10 bases, and 19 bases lay in between.

The chain joins TRBV3-1 (or the pseudogene TRBV3-2) to TRBJ2-7; 9 nucleotides line up with TRBD1. CDR3 length equals 15 residues. From germline, CDR1 is LGHDT and CDR2 YNNKEL (reference sequence). With V trimmed by 3 bases and J by 3 bases, 6 bases remained unmatched. For the CDR3, the DNA is TGTGCCAGCAGCCACCCGACAGGGGGAGGCTACGAGCAGTACTTC. It codes for CASSHPTGGGYEQYF.

The chain couples TRBV6-5 to TRBJ2-6, with D uncertain. The CDR3 is 13 amino acids. CDR1 is MNHEY, CDR2 SVGAGI, per germline. With 6 bases removed from V and 2 bases from J, the gap between germline ends came to 5 bases. The CDR3 DNA follows: TGTGCCAGCAGGTTGCCTGGGGCCAACGTCCTGACTTTC. It codes for CASRLPGANVLTF.

The CDR3 DNA follows: TGTGCCAGCAATAGGCGGGGGGCGAACACCGGGGAGCTGTTTTTT. This translates into CASNRRGANTGELFF. V is TRBV6-5 and J is TRBJ2-2; 8 nucleotides line up with TRBD2. V lost 7 bases and J lost 0; bases outside the gene matches: 4. The CDR3 is 15 residues long. Looked up from germline, CDR1 is MNHEY and CDR2 is SVGAGI.

This rearrangement joins TRBV7-2 to TRBJ1-2, with 7 bases identical to TRBD1. The CDR3 totals 13 residues. Germline assignment: CDR1 SGHTA and CDR2 FQGNSA. V trimming: 8 bases; J trimming: 7 bases; junction bases outside the gene matches: 10. The CDR3 here is CASGILRGSGYTF. CDR3 sequence (DNA): TGTGCCAGCGGCATTCTCAGGGGGAGTGGCTACACCTTC.

The genes are TRBV6-4 and TRBJ2-2, with D perhaps TRBD2 (6 bases). V lost 5 bases, J lost 4 bases, and 14 bases lay in between. Germline lookup yields CDR1 MRHNA and CDR2 SNTAGT. The CDR3 covers 15 residues. The DNA for the CDR3 is TGTGCCAGCAGTCGAGAAGGAGGGGTCACCGGGGAGCTGTTTTTT. This encodes CASSREGGVTGELFF.

Notes on this clone: Mismatch with germline at one junction end may stem from a read error. The J gene is TRBJ1-5, the V gene TRBV18; D is possibly TRBD1 (5 bases). CDR1 and CDR2 (germline): KGHSH, LQKENI. The CDR3 is 14 residues long. The CDR3 nucleotides are TGTGCCAGCTCACCAACGAGGGACCATCAGGCCCAGCATTTT. It translates to CASSPTRDHQAQHF.

As for this clone: At one boundary the junction diverges from the germline segment, which might be a read error. V is TRBV27 and J is TRBJ2-3, with D possibly being TRBD1 (6 bases). This CDR3 region has 10 residues. CDR1 is MNHEY and CDR2 is SMNVEV in the germline V gene (reference sequence). Here the CDR3 reads CTTRGDTQYF. The CDR3 nucleotides are TGCACCACCAGGGGAGATACGCAGTATTTT.

The chain couples TRBV11-3 to TRBJ2-2; 8 bases align to TRBD2. Per the germline V gene, CDR1 is SGHNT and CDR2 is YENEEA. CDR3 length equals 14 residues. V trimming: 4 bases; J trimming: 5 bases; junction bases outside the gene matches: 3. CDR3 DNA sequence: TGTGCCAGCAGCTATAGCGGGGAGACCGGGGAGCTGTTTTTT. This gives the protein CASSYSGETGELFF. Filled out from reference TRBV11-3 and TRBJ2-2, the complete variable domain reads EAGVVQSPRYKIIEKKQPVAFWCNPISGHNTLYWYLQNLGQGPELLIRYENEEAVDDSQLPKDRFSAERLKGVDSTLKIQPAELGDSAVYLCASSYSGETGELFFGEGSRLTVL.

This clone occurred a few times. The CDR3 region has the DNA TGCAGCGTCTCCAGGGGCGGGGGAAACACTGAAGCTTTCTTT. It codes for CSVSRGGGNTEAFF. V and J are TRBV29-1 and TRBJ1-1; TRBD1 might be the D (6 bases). The CDR3 has 14 residues. Germline loops: CDR1 SQVTM, CDR2 ANQGSEA. The V end lost 6 bases, the J end lost 2 bases, and 16 bases lay between the germline ends. Using reference TRBV29-1 and TRBJ1-1 for the parts outside the CDR3, the full variable domain is SAVISQKPSRDICQRGTSLTIQCQVDSQVTMMFWYRQQPGQSLTLIATANQGSEATYESGFVIDKFPISRPNLTFSTLTVSNMSPEDSSIYLCSVSRGGGNTEAFFGQGTRLTVV.

This clone was picked up one time. V usage is TRBV11-2 and J usage is TRBJ2-7, with TRBD1 matching 8 bases. V gave up 3 bases and J gave up 1 base; unmatched junction bases: 8. In germline, CDR1 is SGHAT, CDR2 FQNNGV. The CDR3 loop spans 16 amino acids. CDR3 nucleotides: TGTGCCAGCAGCTTCGGACAGGGACCCCCTTCCTACGAGCAGTACTTC. It encodes CASSFGQGPPSYEQYF.

The rearrangement uses TRBV12-3 or TRBV12-4 and TRBJ1-2, with 7 nucleotides matching TRBD1. There are 12 residues in the CDR3. V lost 5 bases and J lost 7; bases outside the gene matches: 4. CDR3 amino acids: CASSQQGFGYTF. CDR3 nucleotides: TGTGCCAGCAGTCAACAGGGGTTTGGCTACACCTTC.

CDR3 sequence (DNA): TGTGCCAGCAGCCCTACCCCCGGGACAGGGTACATGAACACTGAAGCTTTCTTT. Residues: CASSPTPGTGYMNTEAFF. This rearrangement joins TRBV7-2 to TRBJ1-1; the match to TRBD1 covers 9 bases. CDR1 SGHTA and CDR2 FQGNSA come from the germline V gene. The V and J ends lost 5 bases and 0 bases, in that order; junction bases with no gene match: 13. The CDR3 spans 18 residues.